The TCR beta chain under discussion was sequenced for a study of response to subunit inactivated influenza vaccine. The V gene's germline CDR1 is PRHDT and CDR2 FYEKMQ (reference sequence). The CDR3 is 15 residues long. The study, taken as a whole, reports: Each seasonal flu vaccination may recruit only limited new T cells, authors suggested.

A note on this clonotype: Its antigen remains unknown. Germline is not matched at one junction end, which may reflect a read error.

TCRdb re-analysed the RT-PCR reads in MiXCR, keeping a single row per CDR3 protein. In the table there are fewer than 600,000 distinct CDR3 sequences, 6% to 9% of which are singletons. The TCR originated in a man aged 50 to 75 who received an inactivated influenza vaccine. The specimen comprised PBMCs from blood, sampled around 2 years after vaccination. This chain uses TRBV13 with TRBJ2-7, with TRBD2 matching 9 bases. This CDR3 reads CASSLGLAGAPLLRF. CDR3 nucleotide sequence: TGTGCCAGCAGCTTAGGACTAGCGGGCGCTCCCCTACTTCGCTTC. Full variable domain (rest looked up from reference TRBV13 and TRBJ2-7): AAGVIQSPRHLIKEKRETATLKCYPIPRHDTVYWYQQGPGQDPQFLISFYEKMQSDKGSIPDRFSAQQFSDYHSELNMSSLELGDSALYFCASSLGLAGAPLLRFGPGTRLTVT.